These 17 T cell receptor beta chains came from one sample sequenced in a study of cytomegalovirus exposure and HLA in healthy donors. Primers included in the PCR were 60 Vbeta and 13 Jbeta primers. Sequenced by immunoSEQ multiplex PCR; TCRdb stores in-frame clones only, minus some. The sample carries 120,000 or so clones, around four fifths recorded once. Source material: PBMCs. Source of these receptors: a male donor in good health and CMV-seropositive.

This chain links TRBV9 with TRBJ2-3; weak D call: TRBD1 (6 bases). Trimming removed 3 bases at V and 0 bases at J, with 8 bases between. Germline assignment: CDR1 SGDLS and CDR2 YYNGEE. This CDR3 is 14 amino acids long. Here the CDR3 reads CASSGTASTDTQYF. Here the CDR3 DNA reads TGTGCCAGCAGCGGGACAGCTAGCACAGATACGCAGTATTTT.

This clone occurred once. The chain carries TRBV6-5 and TRBJ2-3, with a tentative D call TRBD1 (5 bases). Per the germline V gene, CDR1 is MNHEY and CDR2 is SVGAGI. CDR3 length: 16 amino acids. Trimming left V 2 bases short and J 4 bases short, with 16 bases between. CDR3 protein: CASSYRGFSGADTQYF. As DNA, the CDR3 is TGTGCCAGCAGTTACAGGGGTTTTAGTGGTGCAGATACGCAGTATTTT.

The chain recombines TRBV7-9 with TRBJ2-3; the match to TRBD2 covers 9 bases. Losses at the gene ends were 7 bases for V and 2 bases for J; bases not matched to a gene: 4. The CDR3 length is 14 residues. From germline, CDR1 is SEHNR and CDR2 FQNEAQ (reference sequence). The CDR3 loop reads CASTRLADTDTQYF. CDR3 nucleotides: TGTGCCAGCACCAGACTAGCGGACACAGATACGCAGTATTTT.

V and J are TRBV5-8 and TRBJ2-7; 9 nucleotides match TRBD1. The junction had 10 bases not matched to a gene; V was cut back by 0 bases and J by 9 bases. CDR1 and CDR2 (germline): SGHTS, YDEGEE. The CDR3 contains 15 residues. CDR3 sequence: CASSLVEHRGQVQYF. CDR3 in DNA: TGTGCCAGCAGCTTGGTCGAACACAGGGGGCAGGTGCAGTACTTC. The full variable domain, with the rest looked up from reference TRBV5-8 and TRBJ2-7, is EAGVTQSPTHLIKTRGQQATLRCSPISGHTSVYWYQQALGLGLQFLLWYDEGEERNRGNFPPRFSGRQFPNYSSELNVNALELEDSALYLCASSLVEHRGQVQYFGPGTRLTVT.

The chain couples TRBV27 to TRBJ2-5; a weak D match, TRBD1 (5 bases). The CDR3 is 13 residues long. Germline V CDR1 and CDR2: MNHEY, SMNVEV (reference sequence). V was cut by 2 bases and J by 4 bases, with 8 bases left in between. The CDR3 here is CASSLTQGETQYF. CDR3 nucleotides: TGTGCCAGCAGTTTAACTCAGGGAGAGACCCAGTACTTC.

This clone was counted a single time. The chain uses TRBV28 and TRBJ1-6; 10 bases map to TRBD1. Germline V CDR1 and CDR2: MDHEN, SYDVKM. The CDR3 has 15 residues. With 6 bases clipped from V and 9 bases from J, the junction kept 8 bases outside the gene matches. The CDR3 coding sequence is TGTGCCAGCAGATTGGGGACAGGGGAGGGTTCACCCCTCCACTTT. Protein sequence: CASRLGTGEGSPLHF.

The gene calls are TRBV6-1 and TRBJ2-7, with 7 bases lining up with TRBD2. The CDR3 sequence is 12 residues long. CDR1 is MNHNS and CDR2 is SASEGT in the germline V gene. The V gene end was trimmed by 8 bases and the J gene end by 6 bases; junction bases not matched to a gene: 7. Here the CDR3 reads CASGGPGGEQYF. The CDR3 coding sequence is TGTGCCAGCGGCGGCCCGGGGGGCGAGCAGTACTTC.

The J gene is TRBJ2-1, the V gene TRBV7-2; 10 bases map to TRBD2. There are 19 residues in the CDR3. Unmatched junction bases numbered 8, after V lost 0 bases and J lost 0 bases. Germline V gene lookup returns CDR1 SGHTA and CDR2 FQGNSA. The CDR3 region has the DNA TGTGCCAGCAGCTTAGCGGCTAGCGGGGGTCGGAGCTCCTACAATGAGCAGTTCTTC. Amino acids: CASSLAASGGRSSYNEQFF.

The V gene is TRBV4-3, the J gene TRBJ2-7; unclear D gene. V lost 2 bases to trimming and J lost 2 bases, with 7 bases between them. Looked up from germline, CDR1 is LGHNA and CDR2 is YSLEER. The CDR3 runs 13 residues. The CDR3 sequence: CASSQSVTYEQYF. The CDR3 bases are TGCGCCAGCAGCCAATCAGTTACCTACGAGCAGTACTTC.

V gene TRBV28 combines with J gene TRBJ1-1, with a weak D call TRBD1 (5 bases). V was cut by 3 bases and J by 4 bases, with 9 bases left in between. From germline, CDR1 is MDHEN and CDR2 SYDVKM. The CDR3 extends over 13 amino acids. The CDR3: CASSFEGLTEAFF. CDR3 bases: TGTGCCAGCAGTTTTGAGGGACTCACTGAAGCTTTCTTT.

V and J are TRBV30 and TRBJ2-1; no clear D. The CDR3 has 11 residues. V lost 6 bases and J lost 5, with 8 bases in between. The V gene's germline CDR1 is GTSNPN and CDR2 SVGIG (reference sequence). The CDR3, as DNA: TGTGCCTGCCTTTCAGACAATGAGCAGTTCTTC. Its protein product is CACLSDNEQFF.

This clone was seen a few times. CDR3 coding DNA: TGTGCCAGCAGCTTAAACAGGTTTGAGACCCAGTACTTC. This codes for CASSLNRFETQYF. The chain joins TRBV7-3 to TRBJ2-5, with D possibly matching TRBD1 (5 bases). The length of the CDR3 is 13 residues. CDR1 is SGHTA, CDR2 FQGTGA, per germline. The ends were cut back, 1 base at V and 5 bases at J, with 8 bases in the middle.

Only a few counts were recorded for this clone. V usage is TRBV30 and J usage is TRBJ1-1; the match to TRBD1 covers 12 bases. The CDR3 contains 14 residues. Per germline, CDR1 GTSNPN and CDR2 SVGIG (reference sequence). V gave up 2 bases and J gave up 4 bases; unmatched junction bases: 2. CDR3 sequence reads: CAWSRDRGPTEAFF. For the CDR3, the DNA is TGTGCCTGGAGTCGGGACAGGGGGCCCACTGAAGCTTTCTTT.

The chain combines TRBV19 with TRBJ2-3; a possible D gene is TRBD1 (5 bases). The CDR3 totals 13 residues. Germline V gives CDR1 LNHDA, CDR2 SQIVND (reference sequence). V was clipped by 8 bases and J by 5 bases, with 14 bases between them. CDR3 sequence (DNA): TGTGCCAGTGATACGCAGGGTGAAGATACGCAGTATTTT. This translates into CASDTQGEDTQYF.

There are a few counts of this clone. The chain's CDR3 is CASSARENYEQYF. The CDR3 DNA reads TGTGCCAGCAGCGCCCGGGAGAATTACGAGCAGTACTTC. The chain joins TRBV5-4 to TRBJ2-7; a weak D match, TRBD2 (6 bases). Germline CDR1 is SGHNT and CDR2 is YYREEE (reference sequence). Trimming took 4 bases from V and 4 from J, leaving 12 bases between them. This CDR3 region has 13 residues. The whole variable domain, filled in from reference TRBV5-4 and TRBJ2-7, reads ETGVTQSPTHLIKTRGQQVTLRCSSQSGHNTVSWYQQALGQGPQFIFQYYREEENGRGNFPPRFSGLQFPNYSSELNVNALELDDSALYLCASSARENYEQYFGPGTRLTVT.

Only a few counts were recorded for this clone. V usage is TRBV6-5 and J usage is TRBJ1-5; D perhaps matches TRBD1 (6 bases). Germline V CDR1 and CDR2: MNHEY, SVGAGI. The V end was cut by 6 bases, the J end by 9 bases, with 15 bases between. CDR3 length: 13 amino acids. Written as DNA, the CDR3 is TGTGCCAGCAGCAGGTCAGGGGATCGGCCCCAGCATTTT. Its translation: CASSRSGDRPQHF.

The chain links TRBV19 to TRBJ2-1; D possibly corresponds to TRBD2 (6 bases). The germline V and J ends were trimmed by 3 bases and 3 bases, with 9 bases remaining between them. This CDR3 contains 14 residues. Germline lookup yields CDR1 LNHDA and CDR2 SQIVND (reference sequence). Here the CDR3 reads CASSMVRDYNEQFF. DNA of the CDR3: TGTGCCAGTAGTATGGTGCGGGACTACAATGAGCAGTTCTTC.